This T cell receptor (beta chain) was documented in a study of cytomegalovirus exposure and HLA in healthy donors. Notes on the study in general: A few CMV-associated chains were confirmed in vitro to be specific for CMV antigens. Clusters of TCRs from the first cohort tended to co-occur in the approximately 120 validation repertoires (as a later analysis found).

About this clone itself: Its specificity is not known. The sample holds other DNA sequences that translate to the same CDR3.

Germline-derived CDR1 and CDR2 are SGHNT and YYREEE (reference sequence). The CDR3 is made up of 15 amino acids. V was clipped by 0 bases and J by 5 bases; unmatched bases: 2. Profiled with immunoSEQ multiplex PCR; TCRdb holds only in-frame clones, not every one. Among fewer than 200,000 clones listed, 85% were seen once. V is TRBV5-4 and J is TRBJ2-1, with 10 bases fitting TRBD2. The sequenced sample consisted of PBMCs. The TCR comes from a young man in good health and CMV-seropositive. The DNA of the CDR3 is TGTGCCAGCAGCTTGGGCCTAGCGGGGGACAATGAGCAGTTCTTC. Translation: CASSLGLAGDNEQFF.